This passage covers 12 T cell receptor beta chains from one sample sequenced in a study of early T cells in non-severe SARS-CoV-2 infection. Each CDR3 protein is one row after TCRdb ran MiXCR on the 5' RACE reads. Of 50,000 to 70,000 distinct CDR3 sequences detected, under 10% appear once; the ten largest clones hold 8% to 9%. Sequenced material: whole blood. The receptors originated from an adult who was a healthcare worker with PCR-confirmed SARS-CoV-2 infection or an uninfected control (not recorded which).

The rearrangement uses TRBV29-1 and TRBJ1-1, with a possible D match to TRBD1 (5 bases). The CDR3 covers 14 residues. Germline V gene lookup returns CDR1 SQVTM and CDR2 ANQGSEA. V was clipped by 3 bases and J by 5 bases, with 16 bases between them. CDR3 bases: TGCAGCGTTGAGACCGGGACCTTAGGGACTGAAGCTTTCTTT. It specifies CSVETGTLGTEAFF.

This clonotype was picked up a small number of times. This chain joins TRBV2 and TRBJ2-3; perhaps TRBD2 as D (5 bases). The germline V gene encodes CDR1 SNHLY and CDR2 FYNNEI. Deletions cut 6 bases from V and 1 base from J, with 17 bases between. The length of the CDR3 is 16 residues. The CDR3 nucleotides read TGTGCCAGCAGCGATTTAGCGTATACTCGCACAGATACGCAGTATTTT. This translates into CASSDLAYTRTDTQYF.

This clonotype has ten or more counts. This rearrangement joins TRBV19 to TRBJ2-7; D not resolved. Trimming removed 2 bases from V and 1 base from J, with 6 bases in between. Per the germline V gene, CDR1 is LNHDA and CDR2 is SQIVND (reference sequence). The CDR3 is 13 residues long. CDR3 DNA sequence: TGTGCCAGTAGTATATTCCCGTCCTACGAGCAGTACTTC. Its protein product is CASSIFPSYEQYF.

This clonotype was found a few times. The genes are TRBV10-3 and TRBJ2-2, with TRBD2 matching over 9 bases. Germline V gene lookup returns CDR1 ENHRY and CDR2 SYGVKD. Trimming took 6 bases from V and 0 from J; bases not matched to a gene: 2. The CDR3 has 15 residues. The chain's CDR3 is CAIRTSGANTGELFF. The CDR3 DNA reads TGTGCCATCAGGACTAGCGGCGCGAACACCGGGGAGCTGTTTTTT.

This clonotype was detected ten times or more. The chain uses TRBV6-6 and TRBJ1-2, with 8 bases aligning to TRBD1. Germline values: CDR1 MNHNY, CDR2 SVGAGI (reference sequence). The CDR3 extends over 16 amino acids. Trimming at V came to 6 bases and at J to 7 bases, leaving 16 bases not matched to a gene. The CDR3 DNA sequence: TGTGCCAGCAGCCCCCAGCGGACAGGGCTACAAGGTGGCTACACCTTC. Residues: CASSPQRTGLQGGYTF.

This clonotype was counted a few times. The V and J genes are TRBV9 and TRBJ1-1, with TRBD1 identical over 8 bases. V dropped 2 bases and J dropped 6; count of bases not matched to a gene: 3. The CDR3 length is 13 residues. Germline V CDR1 and CDR2: SGDLS, YYNGEE. This CDR3 is CASSVTGDSEAFF. Written as DNA, the CDR3 is TGTGCCAGCAGCGTGACAGGGGATTCTGAAGCTTTCTTT.

This clonotype was recorded a few times. V gene TRBV19 combines with J gene TRBJ2-1; D call uncertain. The CDR3 consists of 15 residues. V lost 6 bases, J lost 0 bases, and 12 bases lay in between. Germline V gene data show CDR1 as LNHDA and CDR2 as SQIVND (reference sequence). The DNA for the CDR3 is TGTGCCAGTAGAAGGGCCTGGGGCTCCTACAATGAGCAGTTCTTC. It encodes CASRRAWGSYNEQFF.

The chain recombines TRBV2 with TRBJ1-3, with a tentative D call TRBD1 (5 bases). This CDR3 is 17 amino acids long. Germline loops: CDR1 SNHLY, CDR2 FYNNEI. V was clipped by 8 bases and J by 0 bases, with 20 bases between them. The CDR3 sequence is CASEKPRDSVSGNTIYF. The CDR3 coding sequence is TGTGCCAGCGAGAAACCCCGAGACAGCGTCTCTGGAAACACCATATATTTT.

In this sample, this clonotype turned up many times. The J gene is TRBJ2-5, the V gene TRBV5-1; maybe TRBD2 (6 bases). Between the trimmed V and J ends, which lost 1 base and 4 bases, there was a span of 11 bases. This CDR3 is 14 amino acids long. In germline, CDR1 is SGHRS, CDR2 YFSETQ. The DNA of the CDR3 is TGCGCCAGCAGCTTGTTAGACGGGGGAGAGACCCAGTACTTC. Its translation is CASSLLDGGETQYF.

This clonotype has at least ten counts. This sequence joins TRBV19 and TRBJ1-5; D gene uncertain. The V end was cut by 9 bases, the J end by 2 bases, with 14 bases between. The CDR3 has 14 residues. Germline V lookup: CDR1 LNHDA, CDR2 SQIVND (reference sequence). CDR3 in amino acids: CARTPDGRNQPQHF. Here the CDR3 DNA reads TGTGCCAGAACCCCGGACGGGCGCAATCAGCCCCAGCATTTT.

This clonotype appeared a few times. The V call is TRBV11-2, the J call TRBJ2-5; a weak D match, TRBD2 (6 bases). V was pared by 3 bases and J by 1 base, with 9 bases between. Per germline, CDR1 SGHAT and CDR2 FQNNGV. This CDR3 comprises 14 residues. The CDR3 nucleotides are TGTGCCAGCAGCTTCGGGACTTTCCAAGAGACCCAGTACTTC. It is translated as CASSFGTFQETQYF.

This clonotype has just one count. The chain is built from TRBV12-3 or TRBV12-4 and TRBJ2-2, with D uncertain. The germline V and J ends were trimmed by 0 bases and 4 bases, with 6 bases remaining between them. This CDR3 has 14 amino acids. The CDR3 sequence is CASSLAAATGELFF. The CDR3 coding sequence is TGTGCCAGCAGTTTAGCGGCAGCCACCGGGGAGCTGTTTTTT.